The present T cell receptor beta chain was sequenced within a study of post-analysis software for immune sequencing data. Whole-study context: Relapsing-remitting, secondary progressive and progressive-relapsing courses of multiple sclerosis were included. Study observations and caveats: Patients showed TRBV5-6, TRBV5-1 and TRBV20-1 among five TRBV segments more frequent than in controls. Relative to controls, patients with multiple sclerosis showed significantly lower normalized Chao1 diversity.

V dropped 2 bases and J dropped 4 bases, with 11 bases sitting between them. This CDR3 has 14 residues. Looked up from germline, CDR1 is WSHSY and CDR2 is SAAADI. cDNA libraries for TCR beta contained unique molecular identifiers. TCRdb recomputed calls from the PCR reads with MiXCR, one row per CDR3 protein. The data hold around 770,000 distinct CDR3 sequences, with 46% observed a single time. This clonotype turned up a few times. The antigen is undetermined. This sequence originates from a girl between 10 and 17 years old with multiple sclerosis. Input material: blood. This chain joins TRBV10-2 and TRBJ1-2; possible D gene TRBD1, 5 bases. CDR3 coding DNA: TGCGCCAGCAGTGAGCGAGGGGAAAGCTATGGCTACACCTTC. The encoded protein is CASSERGESYGYTF.